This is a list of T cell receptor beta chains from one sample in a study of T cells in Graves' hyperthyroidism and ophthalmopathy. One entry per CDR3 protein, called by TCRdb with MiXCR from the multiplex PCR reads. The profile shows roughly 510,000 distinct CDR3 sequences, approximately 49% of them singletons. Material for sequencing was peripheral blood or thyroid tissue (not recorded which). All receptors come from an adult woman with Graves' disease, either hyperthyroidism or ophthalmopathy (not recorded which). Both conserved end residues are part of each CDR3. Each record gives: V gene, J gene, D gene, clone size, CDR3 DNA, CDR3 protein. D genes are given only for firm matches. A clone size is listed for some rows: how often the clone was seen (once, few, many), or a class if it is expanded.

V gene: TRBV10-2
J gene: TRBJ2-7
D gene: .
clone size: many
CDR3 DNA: TGCGCCAGCCGGGACACCAACTACGAGCAGTACTTC
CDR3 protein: CASRDTNYEQYF

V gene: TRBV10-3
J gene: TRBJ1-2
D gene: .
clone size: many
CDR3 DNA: TGTGCCATCAGTGGGGGGAGGGAGGGGAACTATGGCTACACCTTC
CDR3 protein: CAISGGREGNYGYTF

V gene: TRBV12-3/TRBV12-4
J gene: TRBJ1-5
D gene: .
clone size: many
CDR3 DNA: TGTGCCAGCAGTCCCTCCCCTCGACAGCCCCAGCATTTT
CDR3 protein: CASSPSPRQPQHF

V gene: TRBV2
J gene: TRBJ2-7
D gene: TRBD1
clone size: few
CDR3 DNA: TGTGCCAGCAGTACAGGGGGCTGGGAGCAGTACTTC
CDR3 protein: CASSTGGWEQYF

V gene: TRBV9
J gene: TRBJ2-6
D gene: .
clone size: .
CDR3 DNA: TGTGCCAGCAATGGAGGGGGAAACGTCCTGACTTTC
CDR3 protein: CASNGGGNVLTF

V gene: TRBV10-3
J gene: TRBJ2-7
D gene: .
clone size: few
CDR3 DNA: TGTGCCATCAGTGAGATGATGGGAGTGTCCGAGCAGTACTTC
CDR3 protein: CAISEMMGVSEQYF

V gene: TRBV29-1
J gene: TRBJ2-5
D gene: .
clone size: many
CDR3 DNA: TGCAGCGTTGGCTACCAAGAGACCCAGTACTTC
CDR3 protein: CSVGYQETQYF

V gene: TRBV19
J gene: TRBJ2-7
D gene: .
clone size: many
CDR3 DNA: TGTGCCACCTCCGGGAGATATGGCGAGCAGTACTTC
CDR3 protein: CATSGRYGEQYF

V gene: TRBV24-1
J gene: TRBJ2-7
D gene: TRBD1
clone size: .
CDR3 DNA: TGTGCCACCAGTGATGACACCGGGACAGGACTCTACGAGCAGTACTTC
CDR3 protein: CATSDDTGTGLYEQYF

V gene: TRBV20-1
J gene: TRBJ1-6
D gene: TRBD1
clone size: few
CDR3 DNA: TGCAGTGCGAGGGGACAGGGGGCTACGTATAATTCACCCCTCCACTTT
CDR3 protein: CSARGQGATYNSPLHF

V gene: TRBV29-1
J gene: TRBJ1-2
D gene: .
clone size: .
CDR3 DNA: TGCAGTATTCGAGGAAAAAGATATGGCTACACCTTC
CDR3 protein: CSIRGKRYGYTF

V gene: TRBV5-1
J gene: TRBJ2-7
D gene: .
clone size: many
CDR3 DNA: TGCGCCAGCAGCTTGAAAGGGGGGTACTACGAGCAGTACTTC
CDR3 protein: CASSLKGGYYEQYF

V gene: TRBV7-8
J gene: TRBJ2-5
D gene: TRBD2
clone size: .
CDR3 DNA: TGCGCCAGCAGCCAAGCATTTCTAGCGGGGGATGAGACCCAGTACTTC
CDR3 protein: CASSQAFLAGDETQYF

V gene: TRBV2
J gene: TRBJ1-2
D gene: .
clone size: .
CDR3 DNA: TGTGCCAGCAGTGAATCGGTGGGGTACACCTTC
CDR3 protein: CASSESVGYTF

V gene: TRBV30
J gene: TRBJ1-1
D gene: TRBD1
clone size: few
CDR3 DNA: TGTGCCTGGAGTGTACGGACAGGGATAATGAACACTGAAGCTTTCTTT
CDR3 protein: CAWSVRTGIMNTEAFF

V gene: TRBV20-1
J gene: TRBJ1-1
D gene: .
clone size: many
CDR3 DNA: TGCAGTGCTTCCGGGACCGCGAACACTGAAGCTTTCTTT
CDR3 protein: CSASGTANTEAFF

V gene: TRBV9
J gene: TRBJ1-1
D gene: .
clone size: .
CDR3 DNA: TGTGCCGGCAGCGTCGGACAGTTTACTGAGGCTTTCTTT
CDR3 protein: CAGSVGQFTEAFF

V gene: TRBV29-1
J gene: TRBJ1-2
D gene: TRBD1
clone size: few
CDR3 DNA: TGCAGCGTTGGTGGACAGGTTAACTATGGCTACACCTTC
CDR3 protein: CSVGGQVNYGYTF

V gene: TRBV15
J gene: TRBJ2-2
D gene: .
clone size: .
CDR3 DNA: TGTGCCACCAGCAGAGCCAGCACTTACACCGGGGAGCTGTTTTTT
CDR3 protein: CATSRASTYTGELFF

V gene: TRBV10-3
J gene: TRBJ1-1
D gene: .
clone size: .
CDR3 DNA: TGTGCCATCAGTGAGTTTGGGAACACTGAAGCTTTCTTT
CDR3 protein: CAISEFGNTEAFF

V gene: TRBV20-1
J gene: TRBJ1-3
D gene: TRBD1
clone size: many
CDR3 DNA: TGCAGTGCCCCAGACAGGGGAAACTCTGGAAACACCATATATTTT
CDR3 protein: CSAPDRGNSGNTIYF

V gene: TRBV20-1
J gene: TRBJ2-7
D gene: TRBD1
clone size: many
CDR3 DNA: TGCAGTGCTAGAAGAGGGACAGGGTGGTACGAGCAGTACTTC
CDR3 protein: CSARRGTGWYEQYF

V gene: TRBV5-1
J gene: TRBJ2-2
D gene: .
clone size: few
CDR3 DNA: TGCGCCAGCAGCCCCAGACAGAACGGGGAGCTGTTTTTT
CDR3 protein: CASSPRQNGELFF

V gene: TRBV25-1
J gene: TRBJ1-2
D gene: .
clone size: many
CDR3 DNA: TGTGCCAGCAGTGATAGGGTCACGGACGGCTACACCTTC
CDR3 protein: CASSDRVTDGYTF

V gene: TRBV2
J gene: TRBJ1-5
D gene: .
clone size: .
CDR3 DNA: TGTGCCAGCCTGGAAGGGACTTTGTATAGCAATCAGCCCCAGCATTTT
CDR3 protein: CASLEGTLYSNQPQHF

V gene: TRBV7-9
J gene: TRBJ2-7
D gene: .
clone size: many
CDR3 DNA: TGTGCCAGCAGTATCGAGCTGAGGACCTACGAGCAGTACTTC
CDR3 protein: CASSIELRTYEQYF